One T cell receptor (beta chain) is described in this entry. The CDR3 loop spans 16 amino acids. V was clipped by 1 base and J by 7 bases; unmatched bases: 9. The germline gives CDR1 SGHTA, CDR2 FQGNSA. Reverse transcription of 0.5 to 1 ug RNA was performed with random hexamers. The immunoSEQ assay covered 54 Vbeta and 13 Jbeta segments for CDR3. TCRdb re-analysed the immunoSEQ multiplex PCR reads in MiXCR, keeping a single row per CDR3 protein. The profile shows over 300,000 distinct CDR3 sequences, roughly nine tenths of them singletons. This sample is part of a study of CD8 T cells in Susac syndrome. The multiple sclerosis controls, all treatment-naive patients, had relapsing-remitting disease that was stable or active.

The chain recombines TRBV7-2 with TRBJ2-7, with 11 positions matching TRBD1. The sample was CD4+ T cells from PBMCs. The receptor comes from a human donor with multiple sclerosis. Written as DNA, the CDR3 is TGTGCCAGCAGCTTAGGAGGAGGACAGGGGGCCCTTGAGCAGTACTTC. Translating it yields CASSLGGGQGALEQYF.